Following are 8 T cell receptor beta chains from one sample sequenced in a study of blood T cell repertoires in COVID-19. Data came from immunoSEQ multiplex PCR; TCRdb stores just in-frame clones and leaves some out. This table has 130,000 or so clones, about four fifths appearing once. Sequenced material: peripheral blood. All receptors come from a woman older than 75 with acute or convalescent COVID-19.

The genes are TRBV6-6 and TRBJ1-1; D uncertain. Trimming took 2 bases from V and 1 from J, leaving 5 bases between them. Germline CDR1 and CDR2: MNHNY and SVGAGI (reference sequence). The CDR3 covers 13 residues. DNA for the CDR3: TGTGCCAGCAGTTACGGGCGGAACACTGAAGCTTTCTTT. Its protein is CASSYGRNTEAFF.

This chain connects TRBV11-2 to TRBJ1-5; 10 nucleotides agree with TRBD1. V shed 1 base, J shed 3 bases, and the junction held 0 bases outside the gene matches. The CDR3 has 15 amino acids. Germline loops: CDR1 SGHAT, CDR2 FQNNGV. This CDR3 reads CASSLGQGANQPQHF. The DNA for the CDR3 is TGTGCCAGCAGCTTAGGACAGGGGGCCAATCAGCCCCAGCATTTT.

As to this clone: Other DNA sequences in the same sample also yield this CDR3. The V gene is TRBV30, the J gene TRBJ2-7, with TRBD2 matching 8 bases. Germline lookup yields CDR1 GTSNPN and CDR2 SVGIG (reference sequence). Trimming at V came to 3 bases and at J to 0 bases, leaving 1 base not matched to a gene. CDR3 length equals 13 residues. Here the CDR3 DNA reads TGTGCCTGGAGCAGCGGGAGCTCCTACGAGCAGTACTTC. It yields the protein CAWSSGSSYEQYF.

The J gene is TRBJ2-1, the V gene TRBV2; 11 positions match TRBD2. CDR1 and CDR2 from the germline V gene are SNHLY and FYNNEI. The junction had 4 bases not matched to a gene; V was cut back by 5 bases and J by 4 bases. CDR3 size: 15 residues. CDR3 protein: CASSTGLAAYNEQFF. CDR3 nucleotide sequence: TGTGCCAGCAGTACGGGACTAGCGGCTTACAATGAGCAGTTCTTC. Variable domain in full (rest from reference TRBV2 and TRBJ2-1): EPEVTQTPSHQVTQMGQEVILRCVPISNHLYFYWYRQILGQKVEFLVSFYNNEISEKSEIFDDQFSVERPDGSNFTLKIRSTKLEDSAMYFCASSTGLAAYNEQFFGPGTRLTVL.

The chain uses TRBV12-5 and TRBJ1-1; D may be TRBD1 (6 bases). There are 16 residues in the CDR3. With 0 bases removed from V and 0 bases from J, the gap between germline ends came to 11 bases. The germline V gene has CDR1 LGHNT and CDR2 FRNRAP. The CDR3 nucleotides read TGTGCTAGTGGTTTGGTGTCAGGGGTGATGAACACTGAAGCTTTCTTT. Protein sequence: CASGLVSGVMNTEAFF.

The chain links TRBV4-3 to TRBJ2-2; 7 bases are a match to TRBD2. CDR3 length equals 16 residues. CDR1 is LGHNA, CDR2 YSLEER, per germline. J lost 2 bases, V lost 1 base, and 4 bases had no gene match. Here the CDR3 reads CASSQVPSGNTGELFF. CDR3 bases: TGCGCCAGCAGCCAAGTCCCTAGCGGCAACACCGGGGAGCTGTTTTTT.

This clone is a singleton in its sample. This rearrangement joins TRBV10-3 to TRBJ2-7; TRBD1 matches 9 bases. CDR1 is ENHRY and CDR2 is SYGVKD in the germline V gene. CDR3 length: 13 residues. V trimming: 6 bases; J trimming: 7 bases; junction bases outside the gene matches: 7. CDR3 in DNA: TGTGCCATCAGCAAGGGACAGGGAATGGAGCAGTACTTC. It encodes CAISKGQGMEQYF.

A single count supports this clone. This sequence joins TRBV5-1 and TRBJ1-1; 7 nucleotides align to TRBD1. This CDR3 has 15 amino acids. CDR1 and CDR2 (germline): SGHRS, YFSETQ. The junction had 11 bases not matched to a gene; V was cut back by 4 bases and J by 5 bases. The CDR3 bases are TGCGCCAGCAGCCCGATGAGGGGGCTTGGTACTGAAGCTTTCTTT. Translating gives CASSPMRGLGTEAFF. Full variable domain (missing parts from reference TRBV5-1 and TRBJ1-1): KAGVTQTPRYLIKTRGQQVTLSCSPISGHRSVSWYQQTPGQGLQFLFEYFSETQRNKGNFPGRFSGRQFSNSRSEMNVSTLELGDSALYLCASSPMRGLGTEAFFGQGTRLTVV.